This T cell receptor beta chain was sequenced for a study of CD8 T cells in Susac syndrome. It was with random hexamers that 0.5 to 1 ug RNA was reverse transcribed. The TCR beta CDR3 was amplified by immunoSEQ multiplex PCR across 54 Vbeta, 13 Jbeta. TCRdb fed the immunoSEQ multiplex PCR reads into MiXCR, producing one record per CDR3 protein. The data contain tens of thousands of distinct CDR3 sequences, approximately 95% of them singletons. Trimming stripped 8 bases from V and 6 bases from J, with 17 bases between. This CDR3 is built from 13 residues. Germline V gives CDR1 LNHNV, CDR2 YYDKDF (reference sequence). Sequencing targeted TCR beta in blood CD8+ and CD4+ T cells.

The chain combines TRBV15 with TRBJ2-7; D gene uncertain. The source is a human donor with Susac syndrome. Sample: CD8+ T cells from PBMCs. Here the CDR3 DNA reads TGTGCCACCGCCCCCCAGACCGCGGCCGAGCAGTACTTC. Encoded protein: CATAPQTAAEQYF.